This T cell receptor beta chain derives from a study of T cells in Graves' hyperthyroidism and ophthalmopathy. Germline CDR1 is LNHDA and CDR2 is SQIVND (reference sequence). Trimming cost V 4 bases and J 4 bases, with 10 bases left between them. The CDR3 spans 13 residues. Amplification yielded TCR beta CDR3 regions, with RNA transcripts as the source. When the TCR CDR3 underwent first-round RT-PCR, the HTBI primer set was used. One entry per CDR3 protein, called by TCRdb with MiXCR from the multiplex PCR reads. Among under 350,000 distinct CDR3 sequences, approximately 22% were seen once, and the ten largest hold 50%. The PBMCs had their origin in more than 9.5 ml of fresh peripheral blood.

Sequenced input: blood. The V gene is TRBV19, the J gene TRBJ1-2; TRBD1 might be the D (5 bases). This TCR came from a woman aged 50 to 60 with Graves' hyperthyroidism. In DNA form, the CDR3 reads TGTGCCAGTAGTACTCAGGGACTCTATGGCTACACCTTC. Protein product: CASSTQGLYGYTF.